This T cell receptor beta chain came from a study of long-term antiretroviral therapy in people with HIV. In the case of this clone: Antigen specificity is unknown.

Points from the study as a whole: ART-treated samples gained diversity yet remained below transplant donor controls.

The CDR3 contains 13 residues. V was pared by 10 bases and J by 2 bases, with 14 bases between. CDR1 and CDR2 (germline): SNHLY, FYNNEI. Assay version v3.0 of immunoSEQ was used, and it was run at survey level. Assay used: immunoSEQ multiplex PCR; TCRdb lists only in-frame clones, some missing. Of some 20,000 clones listed, 78% are singletons. This clonotype was obtained from a woman aged 35 to 49 with HIV. The chain couples TRBV2 to TRBJ1-1; possibly TRBD1 for D (5 bases). The sequencing here drew on unsorted PBMCs, taken at the start of antiretroviral therapy, before treatment. In nucleotides, the CDR3 is TGTGCCAACCGGGGGGATTTCAACACTGAAGCTTTCTTT. As protein: CANRGDFNTEAFF.